The T cell receptor beta chain described here comes from a study of shared clonotypes between healthy human individuals. Per germline, CDR1 LNHNV and CDR2 YYDKDF (reference sequence). The CDR3 covers 15 residues. The J segment lost 2 bases and the V segment lost 5 bases, leaving 7 bases of the junction unmatched. Some clones are missing from TCRdb's copy, which holds only in-frame ones; the method was immunoSEQ multiplex PCR. There are around 2,100,000 clones in the sample; just under 95% occur only once, and 1.2% lies in the top ten. It was CD45RO-negative cells, positively selected for CCR7, that made up naive CD8 cells, with terminally differentiated effector memory CD45RA+ cells excluded.

The chain links TRBV15 to TRBJ2-5; 8 bases map to TRBD1. Sequences were obtained from naive CD8+ T cells sorted from blood. This receptor was taken from a man aged 18 to 30 in good health. This CDR3 is CATSESGTGQETQYF. CDR3 DNA sequence: TGTGCCACCAGCGAATCCGGGACAGGACAAGAGACCCAGTACTTC.